A selection of T cell receptor beta chains follows, all from one sample in a study of T-cell reconstitution after alpha-beta-depleted transplantation in children. In TCRdb, the PCR reads were re-called with MiXCR into one record per CDR3 protein. The sample gives fewer than 350,000 distinct CDR3 sequences, about 7.3% of which show up once; 9.1% is in the top ten. The sequencing here drew on peripheral blood, taken 360 days after TCRalphabeta/CD19-depleted stem cell transplant. The receptors shown here come from a female patient between 2 and 15 years old who had a stem cell transplant for Fanconi anemia, so the T cells may come from the graft donor. Both conserved end residues are part of each CDR3. A D gene is named only where the DNA matches it firmly. Only some rows state a clone size, as once, few, many or a class for expanded clones.

D gene,J gene,V gene,clone size,CDR3 protein,CDR3 DNA
.,TRBJ2-7,TRBV18,.,CASSRDLAYEQYF,TGTGCCAGCTCACGGGACCTGGCATACGAGCAGTACTTC
TRBD2,TRBJ2-3,TRBV12-3/TRBV12-4,.,CASSRATPGLASDTQYF,TGTGCCAGCAGTCGGGCCACTCCGGGACTAGCATCAGATACGCAGTATTTT
TRBD1,TRBJ2-2,TRBV20-1,.,CSAQGAFYTGELFF,TGCAGTGCCCAGGGGGCCTTCTACACCGGGGAGCTGTTTTTT
.,TRBJ1-5,TRBV6-2/TRBV6-3,many,CASRISGTHQPQHF,TGTGCCAGCAGGATTTCCGGGACGCATCAGCCCCAGCATTTT
.,TRBJ2-4,TRBV12-3/TRBV12-4,many,CASSLDFDIQYF,TGTGCCAGCAGTTTAGACTTCGACATTCAGTACTTC
TRBD2,TRBJ2-1,TRBV6-5,many,CASSYSGIAGGPYNEQFF,TGTGCCAGCAGTTACTCTGGGATAGCGGGGGGGCCTTACAATGAGCAGTTCTTC
TRBD1,TRBJ2-5,TRBV6-1,.,CASSPGQGATGGETQYF,TGTGCCAGCAGTCCGGGACAGGGGGCTACGGGTGGAGAGACCCAGTACTTC
TRBD2,TRBJ2-7,TRBV5-1,many,CASSVMLAGGSSYEQYF,TGCGCCAGCAGCGTGATGCTAGCGGGAGGGTCGAGCTACGAGCAGTACTTC
TRBD1,TRBJ1-1,TRBV5-6,few,CASSWKTGVTEAFF,TGTGCCAGCAGCTGGAAGACAGGGGTTACTGAAGCTTTCTTT
.,TRBJ1-5,TRBV18,few,CASSDRNQPQHF,TGTGCCAGCTCCGACAGGAATCAGCCCCAGCATTTT
.,TRBJ1-6,TRBV10-3,few,CAIRDSSYNSPLHF,TGTGCCATCAGGGACAGCTCCTATAATTCACCCCTCCACTTT
TRBD2,TRBJ2-1,TRBV30,.,CAWRPNIGLAGEDEQFF,TGTGCCTGGAGACCAAATATCGGACTAGCGGGAGAGGATGAGCAGTTCTTC
.,TRBJ1-1,TRBV11-1,.,CASSQDREAFF,TGTGCCAGCAGCCAAGACCGGGAAGCTTTCTTT
TRBD1,TRBJ2-1,TRBV5-1,many,CASSGQGISPNEQFF,TGCGCCAGCAGCGGACAGGGAATAAGTCCCAATGAGCAGTTCTTC
.,TRBJ2-7,TRBV7-9,many,CASSLFTEEQYF,TGTGCCAGCAGCTTATTCACAGAGGAGCAGTACTTC
.,TRBJ1-6,TRBV4-3,.,CASRETTVGWDSPLHF,TGCGCCAGCAGGGAGACCACAGTCGGCTGGGATTCACCCCTCCACTTT
.,TRBJ2-1,TRBV27,few,CASSFGRLSSYNEQFF,TGTGCCAGCAGTTTTGGGCGTCTGAGCTCCTACAATGAGCAGTTCTTC
.,TRBJ2-7,TRBV2,.,CASSEGVGARGYEQYF,TGTGCCAGCAGTGAAGGAGTGGGGGCGCGGGGCTACGAGCAGTACTTC
TRBD2,TRBJ2-1,TRBV20-1,many,CSARGWSSGRVEQFF,TGCAGTGCTAGAGGGTGGTCTAGCGGGAGAGTTGAGCAGTTCTTC
.,TRBJ1-1,TRBV6-2/TRBV6-3,.,CASSAGWGEAFF,TGTGCCAGCAGTGCAGGATGGGGTGAAGCTTTCTTT
.,TRBJ2-7,TRBV6-5,many,CASSYRGGPYEQYF,TGTGCCAGCAGTTACCGTGGGGGACCCTACGAGCAGTACTTC
TRBD2,TRBJ2-4,TRBV7-2,.,CASSFNSGSFKNIQYF,TGTGCCAGCAGCTTTAATAGCGGGAGCTTCAAAAACATTCAGTACTTC
TRBD2,TRBJ2-7,TRBV4-2,many,CASSQDSRTSGGEQYF,TGTGCCAGCAGCCAAGATTCACGGACTAGCGGGGGTGAGCAGTACTTC
.,TRBJ1-2,TRBV20-1,few,CSAASLTRETYGYTF,TGCAGTGCCGCATCCCTGACTCGGGAGACCTATGGCTACACCTTC
TRBD1,TRBJ1-6,TRBV6-1,many,CASKGTGYSPLHF,TGTGCCAGCAAAGGGACAGGGTACTCACCCCTCCACTTT
TRBD2,TRBJ2-3,TRBV6-1,many,CASSRIGGGAPDTQYF,TGTGCCAGCAGTCGAATCGGCGGGGGGGCCCCAGATACGCAGTATTTT
.,TRBJ1-1,TRBV7-9,.,CASSSIRAGETEAFF,TGTGCCAGCAGCTCCATCCGGGCAGGGGAGACTGAAGCTTTCTTT
.,TRBJ2-3,TRBV6-2/TRBV6-3,.,CASSEMTGRTDTQYF,TGTGCCAGCAGCGAAATGACAGGGAGGACAGATACGCAGTATTTT
.,TRBJ1-4,TRBV4-3,.,CASSRTVPLPYNEKLFF,TGCGCCAGCAGCAGGACAGTTCCCCTTCCCTATAATGAAAAACTGTTTTTT
.,TRBJ2-5,TRBV5-1,many,CASRRGDQETQYF,TGCGCCAGCAGGCGAGGGGACCAAGAGACCCAGTACTTC
.,TRBJ1-4,TRBV5-5,few,CASSFGFGETNEKLFF,TGTGCCAGCAGCTTTGGTTTCGGGGAGACTAATGAAAAACTGTTTTTT
.,TRBJ2-7,TRBV5-1,many,CASSDAGTTYYEQYF,TGCGCCAGCAGCGATGCCGGGACGACCTACTACGAGCAGTACTTC
.,TRBJ1-5,TRBV19,few,CASSRQASGSQPQHF,TGTGCCAGTAGCCGACAGGCGTCGGGGAGCCAGCCCCAGCATTTT
.,TRBJ2-1,TRBV7-9,many,CASSEDNYNEQFF,TGTGCCAGCAGCGAGGACAACTACAATGAGCAGTTCTTC
TRBD1,TRBJ2-2,TRBV10-1,.,CASSPGQGASGELFF,TGCGCCAGCAGTCCGGGACAGGGGGCGTCCGGGGAGCTGTTTTTT
TRBD2,TRBJ2-2,TRBV20-1,many,CSAGSGRGNTGELFF,TGCAGTGCTGGTAGCGGGAGAGGGAACACCGGGGAGCTGTTTTTT
.,TRBJ2-3,TRBV9,few,CASSAPDWGLPNTQYF,TGTGCCAGCAGCGCCCCTGACTGGGGGCTACCCAATACGCAGTATTTT
.,TRBJ1-1,TRBV6-2/TRBV6-3,.,CASSYRRNTEAYF,TGTGCCAGCAGTTACAGAAGAAACACTGAAGCTTACTTT
TRBD1,TRBJ1-4,TRBV20-1,few,CSANGAVGQPNEKLFF,TGCAGTGCTAACGGAGCGGTGGGACAGCCAAATGAAAAACTGTTTTTT
.,TRBJ1-5,TRBV12-3/TRBV12-4,many,CASSSDRRNQPQHF,TGTGCCAGCAGTTCCGACAGGCGCAATCAGCCCCAGCATTTT
.,TRBJ1-1,TRBV20-1,few,CSARDARYTEAFF,TGCAGTGCCCGCGACGCAAGGTACACTGAAGCTTTCTTT
.,TRBJ2-2,TRBV2,few,CASSEARVVGELFF,TGTGCCAGCAGTGAAGCCAGGGTAGTCGGGGAGCTGTTTTTT
.,TRBJ1-1,TRBV11-2,many,CASSSLTVNTEAFF,TGTGCCAGCAGCTCTCTTACAGTGAACACTGAAGCTTTCTTT
TRBD1,TRBJ1-4,TRBV15,many,CATSRLWTGGKSNEKLFF,TGTGCCACCAGCAGACTATGGACAGGGGGCAAATCTAATGAAAAACTGTTTTTT
.,TRBJ1-2,TRBV7-2,many,CASSSGLLYGYTF,TGTGCCAGCAGCTCGGGACTTCTCTATGGCTACACCTTC
.,TRBJ1-5,TRBV27,many,CASSFGTPYQPQHF,TGTGCCAGCAGTTTCGGGACACCATATCAGCCCCAGCATTTT
.,TRBJ2-7,TRBV10-3,many,CAISDLVGEQYF,TGTGCCATCAGTGACCTCGTCGGGGAGCAGTACTTC
TRBD2,TRBJ2-5,TRBV12-3/TRBV12-4,many,CATSGRGQETQYF,TGTGCCACCTCGGGGAGGGGTCAGGAGACCCAGTACTTC
.,TRBJ2-3,TRBV19,many,CASSITGLHTDTQYF,TGTGCCAGTAGTATAACGGGGCTCCACACAGATACGCAGTATTTT
.,TRBJ2-7,TRBV10-3,many,CAISDQGNYEQYF,TGTGCCATCAGTGACCAGGGTAACTACGAGCAGTACTTC
TRBD1,TRBJ1-2,TRBV29-1,many,CSVPTGVKGGYTF,TGCAGCGTCCCGACAGGGGTTAAGGGTGGCTACACCTTC
.,TRBJ1-1,TRBV29-1,many,CSVYGPQNTEAFF,TGCAGCGTTTACGGGCCCCAGAACACTGAAGCTTTCTTT
TRBD2,TRBJ2-7,TRBV18,many,CASSPLAGGDEQYF,TGTGCCAGCTCACCTCTAGCGGGGGGTGACGAGCAGTACTTC
TRBD1,TRBJ2-3,TRBV6-1,.,CASRRGRGTDTQYF,TGTGCCAGCAGAAGGGGGCGGGGCACAGATACGCAGTATTTT
.,TRBJ2-7,TRBV9,few,CASSVGHMGRISYEQYF,TGTGCCAGCAGCGTCGGACACATGGGACGAATCTCCTACGAGCAGTACTTC